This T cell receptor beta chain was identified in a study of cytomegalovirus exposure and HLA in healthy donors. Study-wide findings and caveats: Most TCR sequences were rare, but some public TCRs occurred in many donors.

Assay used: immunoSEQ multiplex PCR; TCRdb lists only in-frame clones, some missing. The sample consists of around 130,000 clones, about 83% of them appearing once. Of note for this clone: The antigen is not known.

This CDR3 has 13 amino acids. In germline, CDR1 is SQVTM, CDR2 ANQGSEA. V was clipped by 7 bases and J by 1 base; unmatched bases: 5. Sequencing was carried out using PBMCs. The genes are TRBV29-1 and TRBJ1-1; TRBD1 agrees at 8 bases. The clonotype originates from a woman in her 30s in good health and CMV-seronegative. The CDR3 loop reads CSATGTGNTEAFF. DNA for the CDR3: TGCAGCGCTACCGGGACAGGGAACACTGAAGCTTTCTTT.